This T cell receptor beta chain was sequenced in a study of shared clonotypes between healthy human individuals (dated by TCRdb to the early 2020s). Regarding the study in general: A couple of women and a few men aged 18 to 49 years were included in the cohort. For each donor, CD4 naive and CD4 memory were each run on three plates, CD8 naive on two plates, and CD8 memory on one plate. Blood TCR repertoires of about 5 healthy adults were deeply sequenced to estimate repertoire size and the extent of clonotype sharing between individuals. Libraries were prepared and TCR repertoires were sequenced by different laboratories using diverse techniques, in order to increase sequencing depth and limit assay-specific biases. Each donor's leukapheresis produced roughly between roughly 0.85 and 9 billion PBMCs. Overall study outcomes, separate from this receptor: Because the study included a small number of donors, the genetic and exposure-history diversity represented was limited. Pairwise subsampling indicated that sequencing depth was expected to affect the degree of clonotype sharing among donors. Larger estimated clonotype richness was generally found for naive subsets than for memory subsets. Compared with non-shared clonotypes, clonotypes shared by all four sorted-subset donors had higher generation probabilities. About 5% of naive CD4, 3.5% of naive CD8, approximately 2.2% of memory CD4, and around 0.42% of memory CD8 clonotypes were shared across a few donors. Only blood was sampled, and tissue TCR repertoires likely differ from those in blood. Even with the large sequencing depth, rarefaction of the sorted-subset datasets indicated that sequencing was incomplete.

Using the deep immunoSEQ assay, multiplex PCR amplified TCR CDR3 regions from genomic DNA. Genomic DNA extracted from each cell subset was distributed evenly over all wells of several immunoSEQ 96-well plates, and each plate served as one replicate. For sorted subsets, around 200 ng genomic DNA, equal to some 30,000 T cell genomes, was loaded into each replicate PCR. The purified libraries were quantified using a Qubit 3.0 fluorometer, sized with a Bioanalyzer 2100, and then quantified again using the KAPA Library Quantification kit. Every immunoSEQ 96-well plate was sequenced on a separate single-read 150-cycle Illumina NextSeq 550 flow cell. On the authors' methods: Because the immunoSEQ output held only junctional sequences and lacked quality scores, the filtering could not match the filtering applied to full-length reads. Sequences were annotated with PyIR, a Python wrapper for IgBLAST v1.9, using IMGT germline references to assign V/J genes and CDR3. Reads were filtered out if the reads had weak V/J assignments (E-value above 1e-6), no CDR3, stop codons, out-of-frame junctions, or ambiguous translated residues. V3J clonotypes were defined as sequences sharing the same inferred V gene, J gene, and CDR3 amino acid sequence. To compute the percentage overlap between repertoires, the number of shared unique clonotypes was divided by the size of the smaller repertoire. Three approaches were used to assess repertoire richness: RTK rarefaction, the Chao1 estimator, and Recon v2.1 estimates of unobserved clonotypes. Generation probabilities were computed with OLGA for all TCRbeta clonotypes obtained by the gDNA method from a few donors. The source is immuneACCESS, and TCRdb retained only in-frame sequences with V and J called. Part of the clones is not carried over; for the studies checked, unresolved V genes explain less than half of this, and the remainder is unexplained. V and J calls and clone size are copied from that table; D and trimming were computed from the DNA. The sample has millions of clones on record, around 95% of them singletons. About 0.13% of the sample goes to the ten largest clones.

The trim is 6 bases for V and 7 bases for J, with a gap of 16 bases between the germline ends. The germline V gene encodes CDR1 KGHSH and CDR2 LQKENI. The CDR3 runs 13 amino acids, cysteine and phenylalanine included. Solely the CDR3 DNA is kept, with 39 bases framed from the first base. Notes on this clone: Its antigen remains undetermined. The input lacks base qualities; no much larger clone sits a single base away.

Donors were healthy HIV-negative adults with no recently reported acute infections or vaccinations. Every donor was a Caucasian adult living in Nashville, Tennessee, USA. CD4+ T cells were enriched through magnetic negative selection, after which naive cells were positively selected on CD45RA and the remaining negative fraction served as the memory subset. After blood collection by leukapheresis, PBMCs were isolated using Ficoll-Histopaque density gradient centrifugation and then cryopreserved in the vapor phase of liquid nitrogen. Analytical flow cytometry was used to check the purity and quantity of each magnetically sorted T cell population. Genomic DNA was isolated from each sorted fraction and quantified by UV absorbance on a Nanodrop 2000c.

Sequencing was done on a sample of naive CD4+ T cells sorted from blood. What this sample's cell subset or site label stands for: CD45RA+ positively selected. Rearrangement joined TRBV18 to TRBJ2-7; the D assignment is uncertain and may be TRBD1 or TRBD2, with 5 bases supporting each. The receptor comes from a man between 18 and 35 years old in good health. CDR3 loop: CASSPRDPPEQYF. Here is the DNA: TGTGCCAGCTCTCCCCGGGACCCTCCGGAGCAGTACTTC.